The T cell receptor beta chain under discussion was sequenced for a study of CD8+ T cells in alopecia areata. Study background: Treated patients were given oral tofacitinib, which was dosed at 5 to 10 mg twice daily. Study-wide results and limits: In scalp samples, resident alphabeta T cells of normal skin are also sequenced.

This clone was counted a single time. Its antigen is currently unknown. Other DNA sequences in the sample encode the same CDR3. Extraction of RNA preceded its reverse transcription into cDNA, which served as the sequencing template. Generated by immunoSEQ multiplex PCR, the TCRdb table keeps only in-frame clones and is missing some. The sample yields 200,000 to 250,000 clones, approximately 61% seen once. This CDR3 has 12 amino acids. V gave up 6 bases and J gave up 3 bases; unmatched junction bases: 1. The V gene's germline CDR1 is SQVTM and CDR2 ANQGSEA. The sequence derives from a human donor with alopecia areata. This chain uses TRBV29-1 with TRBJ2-7; 11 nucleotides match TRBD2. The sample consisted of CD4+ T cells sorted from blood, taken at week 0. DNA of the CDR3: TGCAGCGTAGGACTAGCGGGCTACGAGCAGTACTTC. It yields the protein CSVGLAGYEQYF.